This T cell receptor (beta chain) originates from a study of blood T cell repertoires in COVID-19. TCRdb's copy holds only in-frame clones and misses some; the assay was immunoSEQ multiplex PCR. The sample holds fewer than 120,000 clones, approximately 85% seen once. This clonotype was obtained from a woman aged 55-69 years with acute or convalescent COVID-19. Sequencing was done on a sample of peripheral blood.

This CDR3 reads CSVDPSTDTQYF. The CDR3 nucleotides are TGCAGCGTTGATCCTAGCACAGATACGCAGTATTTT. The gene calls are TRBV29-1 and TRBJ2-3; D gene uncertain. The CDR3 totals 12 residues. Trimming left V 3 bases short and J 0 bases short, with 4 bases between. Germline V lookup: CDR1 SQVTM, CDR2 ANQGSEA.